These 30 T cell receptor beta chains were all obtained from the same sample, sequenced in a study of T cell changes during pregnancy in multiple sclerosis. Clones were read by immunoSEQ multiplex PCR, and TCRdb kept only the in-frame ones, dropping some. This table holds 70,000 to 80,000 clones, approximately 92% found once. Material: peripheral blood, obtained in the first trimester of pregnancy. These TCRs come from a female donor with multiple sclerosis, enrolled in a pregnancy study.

CDR3 coding DNA: TGTGCCAGCAGCAACCCGGTAGGGGCCAACGTCCTGACTTTC. Translation gives CASSNPVGANVLTF. The rearrangement uses TRBV7-3 and TRBJ2-6, with D unclear. CDR3 length equals 14 residues. The germline CDR1 and CDR2 sequences are SGHTA and FQGTGA. V was clipped by 5 bases and J by 4 bases, with 9 bases between them.

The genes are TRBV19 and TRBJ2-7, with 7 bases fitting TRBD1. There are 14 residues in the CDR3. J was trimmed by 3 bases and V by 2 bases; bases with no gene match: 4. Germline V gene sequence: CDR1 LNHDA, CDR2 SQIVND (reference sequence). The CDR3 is CASSITGVVYEQYF. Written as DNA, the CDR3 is TGTGCCAGTAGTATAACAGGGGTGGTCTACGAGCAGTACTTC.

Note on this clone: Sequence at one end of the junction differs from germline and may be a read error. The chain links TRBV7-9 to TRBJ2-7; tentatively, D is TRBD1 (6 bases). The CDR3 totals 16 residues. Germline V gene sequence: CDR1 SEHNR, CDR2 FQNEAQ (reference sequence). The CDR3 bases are TGTGCCAGCAGCTGGCCACAGGGTTTTAGCTCCAACGAGCAGTACTTC. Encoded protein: CASSWPQGFSSNEQYF.

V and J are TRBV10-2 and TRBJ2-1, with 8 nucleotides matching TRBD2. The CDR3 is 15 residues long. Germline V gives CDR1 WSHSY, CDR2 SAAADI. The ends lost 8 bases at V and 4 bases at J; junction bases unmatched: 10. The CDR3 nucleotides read TGCGCCAGCGCTCCGGGGCGGGAGGTTTACAATGAGCAGTTCTTC. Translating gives CASAPGREVYNEQFF.

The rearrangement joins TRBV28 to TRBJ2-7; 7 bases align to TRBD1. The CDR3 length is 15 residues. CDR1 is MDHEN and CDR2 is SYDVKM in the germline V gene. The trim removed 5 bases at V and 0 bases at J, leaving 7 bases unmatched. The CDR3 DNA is TGTGCCAGCAGTAAGAAGGGGGCCTACTCCTACGAGCAGTACTTC. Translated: CASSKKGAYSYEQYF.

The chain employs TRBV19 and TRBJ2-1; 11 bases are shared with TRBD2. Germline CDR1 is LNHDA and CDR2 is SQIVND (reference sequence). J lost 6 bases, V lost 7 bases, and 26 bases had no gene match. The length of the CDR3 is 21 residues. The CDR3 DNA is TGTGCCAGTACCTCCCCCCTGGACCGTTTAGCGGGAGGGCCCGTGGGCAATGAGCAGTTCTTC. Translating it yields CASTSPLDRLAGGPVGNEQFF.

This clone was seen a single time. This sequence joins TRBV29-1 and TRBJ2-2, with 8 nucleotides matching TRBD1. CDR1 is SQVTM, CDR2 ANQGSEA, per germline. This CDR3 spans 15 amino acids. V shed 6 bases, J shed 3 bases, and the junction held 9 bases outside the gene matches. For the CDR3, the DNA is TGCAGCGTCTCATTGGGACAGGACGACACCGGGGAGCTGTTTTTT. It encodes CSVSLGQDDTGELFF.

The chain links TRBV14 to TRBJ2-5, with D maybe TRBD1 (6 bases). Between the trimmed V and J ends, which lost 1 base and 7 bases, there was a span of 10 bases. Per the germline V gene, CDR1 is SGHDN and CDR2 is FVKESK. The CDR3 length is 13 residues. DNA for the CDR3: TGTGCCAGCAGCCAAGGGGGGCGGACGACCCAGTACTTC. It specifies CASSQGGRTTQYF.

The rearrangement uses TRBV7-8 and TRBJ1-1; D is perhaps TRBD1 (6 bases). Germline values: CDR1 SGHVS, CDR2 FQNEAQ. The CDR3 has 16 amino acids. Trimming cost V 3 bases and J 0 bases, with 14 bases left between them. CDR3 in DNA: TGTGCCAGCAGCTTGAAACTGGGGGCTTTGAACACTGAAGCTTTCTTT. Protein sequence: CASSLKLGALNTEAFF.

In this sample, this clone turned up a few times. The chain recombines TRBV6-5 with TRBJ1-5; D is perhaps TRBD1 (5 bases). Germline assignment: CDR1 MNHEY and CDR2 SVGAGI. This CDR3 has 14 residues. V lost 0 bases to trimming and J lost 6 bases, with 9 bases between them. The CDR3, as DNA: TGTGCCAGCAGTTACTCGGGGCCGGGTCAGCCCCAGCATTTT. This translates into CASSYSGPGQPQHF.

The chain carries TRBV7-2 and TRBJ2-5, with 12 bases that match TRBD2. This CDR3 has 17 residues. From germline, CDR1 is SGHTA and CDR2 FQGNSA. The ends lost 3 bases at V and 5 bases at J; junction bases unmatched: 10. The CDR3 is CASSLGASGGAIETQYF. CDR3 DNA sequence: TGTGCCAGCAGCTTGGGGGCTAGCGGGGGGGCAATTGAGACCCAGTACTTC.

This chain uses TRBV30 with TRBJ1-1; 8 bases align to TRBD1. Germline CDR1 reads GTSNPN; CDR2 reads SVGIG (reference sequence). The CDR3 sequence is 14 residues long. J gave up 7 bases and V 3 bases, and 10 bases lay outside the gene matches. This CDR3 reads CAWSSRNRGNEAFF. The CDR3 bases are TGTGCCTGGAGCAGCCGGAACAGGGGGAATGAAGCTTTCTTT.

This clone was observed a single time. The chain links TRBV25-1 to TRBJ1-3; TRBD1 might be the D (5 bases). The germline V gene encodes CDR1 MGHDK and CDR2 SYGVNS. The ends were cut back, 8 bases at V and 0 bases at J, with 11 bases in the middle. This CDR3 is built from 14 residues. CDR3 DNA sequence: TGTGCCAGCGTTGACAGCGCCTCTGGAAACACCATATATTTT. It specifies CASVDSASGNTIYF. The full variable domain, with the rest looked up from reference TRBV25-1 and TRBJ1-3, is EADIYQTPRYLVIGTGKKITLECSQTMGHDKMYWYQQDPGMELHLIHYSYGVNSTEKGDLSSESTVSRIRTEHFPLTLESARPSHTSQYLCASVDSASGNTIYFGEGSWLTVV.

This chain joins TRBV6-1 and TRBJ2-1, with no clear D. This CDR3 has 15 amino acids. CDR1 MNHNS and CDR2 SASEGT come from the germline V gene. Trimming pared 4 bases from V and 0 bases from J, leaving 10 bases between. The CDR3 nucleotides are TGTGCCAGCAGTGGATACTTAAGCTCCTACAATGAGCAGTTCTTC. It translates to CASSGYLSSYNEQFF.

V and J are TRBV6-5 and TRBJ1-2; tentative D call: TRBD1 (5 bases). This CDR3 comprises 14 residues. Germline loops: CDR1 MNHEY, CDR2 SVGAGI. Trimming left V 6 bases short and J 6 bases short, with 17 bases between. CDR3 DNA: TGTGCCAGCAGCCCGGGGGGATATATGAATGGCTACACCTTC. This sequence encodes CASSPGGYMNGYTF.

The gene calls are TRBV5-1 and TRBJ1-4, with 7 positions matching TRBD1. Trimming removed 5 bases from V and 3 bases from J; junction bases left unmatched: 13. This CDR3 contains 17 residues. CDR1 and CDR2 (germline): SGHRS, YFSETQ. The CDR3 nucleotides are TGCGCCAGCAGAAGTAGGGGGCCAGGAGCTCCTAATGAAAAACTGTTTTTT. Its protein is CASRSRGPGAPNEKLFF.

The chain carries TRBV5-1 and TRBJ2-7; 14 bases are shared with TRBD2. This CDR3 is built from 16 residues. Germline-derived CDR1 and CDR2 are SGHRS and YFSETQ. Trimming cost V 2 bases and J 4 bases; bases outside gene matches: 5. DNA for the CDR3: TGCGCCAGCAGCTTTGAGGGACTAGCGGGAGTATACGAGCAGTACTTC. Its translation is CASSFEGLAGVYEQYF. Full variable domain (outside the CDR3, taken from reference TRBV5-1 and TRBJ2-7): KAGVTQTPRYLIKTRGQQVTLSCSPISGHRSVSWYQQTPGQGLQFLFEYFSETQRNKGNFPGRFSGRQFSNSRSEMNVSTLELGDSALYLCASSFEGLAGVYEQYFGPGTRLTVT.

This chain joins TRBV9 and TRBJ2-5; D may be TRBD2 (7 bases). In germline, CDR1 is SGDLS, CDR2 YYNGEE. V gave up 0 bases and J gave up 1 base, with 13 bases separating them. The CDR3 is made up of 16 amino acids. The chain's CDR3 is CASSVEGGRLQETQYF. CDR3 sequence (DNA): TGTGCCAGCAGCGTAGAGGGGGGGCGACTCCAAGAGACCCAGTACTTC.

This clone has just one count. This chain's CDR3 is CASSPTSESTDTQYF. The CDR3 nucleotides are TGTGCCAGCAGTCCTACTAGCGAAAGCACAGATACGCAGTATTTT. The chain carries TRBV7-9 and TRBJ2-3, with 7 bases identical to TRBD2. The CDR3 loop spans 15 amino acids. Germline CDR1 SEHNR, CDR2 FQNEAQ (reference sequence). The ends lost 6 bases at V and 0 bases at J; junction bases unmatched: 6.

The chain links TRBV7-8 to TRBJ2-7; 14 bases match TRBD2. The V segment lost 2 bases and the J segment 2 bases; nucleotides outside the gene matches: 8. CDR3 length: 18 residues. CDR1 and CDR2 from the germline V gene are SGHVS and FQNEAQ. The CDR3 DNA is TGTGCCAGCAGCTTAACGGGACTAGCGGGAGTAGGTACCTACGAGCAGTACTTC. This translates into CASSLTGLAGVGTYEQYF.

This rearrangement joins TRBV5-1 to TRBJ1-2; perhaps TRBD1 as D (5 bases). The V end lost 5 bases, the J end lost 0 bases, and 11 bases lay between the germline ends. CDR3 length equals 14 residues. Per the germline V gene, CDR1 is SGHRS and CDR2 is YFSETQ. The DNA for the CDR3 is TGCGCCAGCAGATTAGACAGTTCTAACTATGGCTACACCTTC. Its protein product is CASRLDSSNYGYTF.

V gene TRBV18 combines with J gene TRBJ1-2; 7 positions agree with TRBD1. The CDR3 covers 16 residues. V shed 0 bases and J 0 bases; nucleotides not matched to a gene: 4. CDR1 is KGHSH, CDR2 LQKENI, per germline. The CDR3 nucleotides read TGTGCCAGCTCACCACCGAGGGACAGCACTAACTATGGCTACACCTTC. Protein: CASSPPRDSTNYGYTF.

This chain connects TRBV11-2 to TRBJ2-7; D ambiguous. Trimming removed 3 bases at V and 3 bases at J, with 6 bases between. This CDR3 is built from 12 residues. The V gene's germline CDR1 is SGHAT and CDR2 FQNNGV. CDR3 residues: CASSFPGYEQYF. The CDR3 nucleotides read TGTGCCAGCAGCTTTCCGGGCTACGAGCAGTACTTC. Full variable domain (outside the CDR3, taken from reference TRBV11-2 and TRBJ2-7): EAGVAQSPRYKIIEKRQSVAFWCNPISGHATLYWYQQILGQGPKLLIQFQNNGVVDDSQLPKDRFSAERLKGVDSTLKIQPAKLEDSAVYLCASSFPGYEQYFGPGTRLTVT.

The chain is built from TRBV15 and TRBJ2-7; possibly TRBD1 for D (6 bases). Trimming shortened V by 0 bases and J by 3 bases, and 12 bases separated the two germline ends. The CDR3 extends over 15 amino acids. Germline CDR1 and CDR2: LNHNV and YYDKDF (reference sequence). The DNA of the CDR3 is TGTGCCACCAGCAGAGAGTTACAGGGTATCTACGAGCAGTACTTC. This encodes CATSRELQGIYEQYF.

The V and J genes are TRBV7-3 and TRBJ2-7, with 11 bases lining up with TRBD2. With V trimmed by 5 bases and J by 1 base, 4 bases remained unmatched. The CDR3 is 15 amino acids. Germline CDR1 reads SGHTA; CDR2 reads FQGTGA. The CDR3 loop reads CASSLRLAGSYEQYF. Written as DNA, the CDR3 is TGTGCCAGCAGCCTCCGACTAGCGGGATCCTACGAGCAGTACTTC.

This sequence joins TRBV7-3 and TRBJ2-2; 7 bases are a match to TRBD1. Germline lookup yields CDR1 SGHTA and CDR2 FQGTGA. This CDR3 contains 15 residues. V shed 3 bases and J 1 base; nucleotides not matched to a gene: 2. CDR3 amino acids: CASSFRQGNTGELFF. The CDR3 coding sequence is TGTGCCAGCAGCTTTCGACAGGGGAACACCGGGGAGCTGTTTTTT.

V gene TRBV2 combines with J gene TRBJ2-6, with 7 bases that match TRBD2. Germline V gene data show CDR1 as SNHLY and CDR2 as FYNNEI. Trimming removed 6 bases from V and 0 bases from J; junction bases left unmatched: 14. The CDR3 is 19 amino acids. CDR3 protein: CASRGGISRYNSGANVLTF. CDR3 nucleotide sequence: TGTGCCAGCAGGGGGGGGATCTCACGCTACAACTCTGGGGCCAACGTCCTGACTTTC.

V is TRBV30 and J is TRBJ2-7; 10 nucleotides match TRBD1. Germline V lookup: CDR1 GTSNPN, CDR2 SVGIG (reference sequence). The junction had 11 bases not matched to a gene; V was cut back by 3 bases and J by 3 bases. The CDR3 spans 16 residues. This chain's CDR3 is CAWSPTPGTGVYEQYF. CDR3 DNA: TGTGCCTGGAGCCCTACCCCTGGGACAGGGGTCTACGAGCAGTACTTC.

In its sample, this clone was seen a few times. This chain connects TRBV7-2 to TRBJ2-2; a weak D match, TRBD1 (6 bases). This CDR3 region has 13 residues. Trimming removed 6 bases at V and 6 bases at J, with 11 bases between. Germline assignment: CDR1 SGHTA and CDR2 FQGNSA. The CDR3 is CASSYNRAGELFF. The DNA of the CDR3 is TGTGCCAGCAGTTATAACAGGGCCGGGGAGCTGTTTTTT.

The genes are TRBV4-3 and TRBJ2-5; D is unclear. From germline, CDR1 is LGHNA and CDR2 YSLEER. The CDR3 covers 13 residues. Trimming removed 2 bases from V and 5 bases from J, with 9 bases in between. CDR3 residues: CASSQYLEETQYF. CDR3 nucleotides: TGCGCCAGCAGCCAATACCTAGAGGAGACCCAGTACTTC.